These 5 T cell receptor beta chains came from one sample sequenced in a study of T cell changes during pregnancy in multiple sclerosis. The data were produced by immunoSEQ multiplex PCR, yet TCRdb's version contains in-frame clones alone and is incomplete. Of roughly 45,000 clones in the sample, around 90% are singletons; the top ten hold approximately 1.2%. Sequenced here: CD4+ T cells from peripheral blood mononuclear cells, sampled in the second trimester of pregnancy. These receptors were obtained from a female donor with multiple sclerosis, enrolled in a pregnancy study.

The chain links TRBV7-2 to TRBJ2-7; 7 positions agree with TRBD1. From germline, CDR1 is SGHTA and CDR2 FQGNSA. Losses at the gene ends were 4 bases for V and 1 base for J; bases not matched to a gene: 13. This CDR3 is 17 amino acids long. Written as DNA, the CDR3 is TGTGCCAGCAGCTCAGGGGACAGATTCTCACCATCCTACGAGCAGTACTTC. It specifies CASSSGDRFSPSYEQYF.

The chain joins TRBV28 to TRBJ2-2; weak D call: TRBD1 (5 bases). V gave up 6 bases and J gave up 6 bases, with 20 bases separating them. The CDR3 covers 16 residues. Germline CDR1 and CDR2: MDHEN and SYDVKM. The CDR3 nucleotides are TGTGCCAGCAGATCAGGGTCAGGGTTCGGTTCCGGGGAGCTGTTTTTT. Its protein is CASRSGSGFGSGELFF.

The gene calls are TRBV28 and TRBJ2-2; D not certain. Deletions cut 11 bases from V and 3 bases from J, with 13 bases between. Per germline, CDR1 MDHEN and CDR2 SYDVKM. This CDR3 is 13 amino acids long. CDR3 DNA: TGTGCCGCACTAACCTGGGACACCGGGGAGCTGTTTTTT. It specifies CAALTWDTGELFF.

The J gene is TRBJ2-1, the V gene TRBV28; 9 bases line up with TRBD2. The germline gives CDR1 MDHEN, CDR2 SYDVKM. The length of the CDR3 is 16 residues. After removal of 4 bases from V and 4 bases from J, the junction contained 8 bases not matched to a gene. The CDR3 sequence: CASSSPRSGSYNEQFF. DNA for the CDR3: TGTGCCAGCAGTTCCCCGCGTAGCGGGAGTTACAATGAGCAGTTCTTC.

The rearrangement uses TRBV11-3 and TRBJ2-1, with D perhaps matching TRBD2 (6 bases). The CDR3 is 15 amino acids. The ends were cut back, 5 bases at V and 0 bases at J, with 11 bases in the middle. Germline V gene data show CDR1 as SGHNT and CDR2 as YENEEA. The CDR3 DNA follows: TGTGCCAGCAGCCGGGACTCTAGCTCCTACAATGAGCAGTTCTTC. Translating it yields CASSRDSSSYNEQFF.